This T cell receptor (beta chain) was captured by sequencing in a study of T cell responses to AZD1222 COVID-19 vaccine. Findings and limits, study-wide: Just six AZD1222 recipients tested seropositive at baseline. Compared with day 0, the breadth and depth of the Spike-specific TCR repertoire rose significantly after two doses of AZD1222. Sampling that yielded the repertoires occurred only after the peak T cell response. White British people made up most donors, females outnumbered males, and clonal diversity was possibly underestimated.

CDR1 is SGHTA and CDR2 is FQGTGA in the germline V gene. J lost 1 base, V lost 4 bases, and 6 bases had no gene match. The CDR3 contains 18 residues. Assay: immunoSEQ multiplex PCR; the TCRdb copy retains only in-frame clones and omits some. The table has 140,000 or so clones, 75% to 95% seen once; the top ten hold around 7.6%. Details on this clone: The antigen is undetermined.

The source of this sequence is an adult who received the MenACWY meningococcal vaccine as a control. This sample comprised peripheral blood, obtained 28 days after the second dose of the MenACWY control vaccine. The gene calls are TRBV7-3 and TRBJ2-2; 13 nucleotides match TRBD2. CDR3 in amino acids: CASSSGLAGSGNTGELFF. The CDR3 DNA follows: TGTGCCAGCAGCTCGGGACTAGCGGGGAGCGGGAACACCGGGGAGCTGTTTTTT.